Detailed here is one T cell receptor beta chain. No cognate antigen has been identified for it. Base-call qualities are not available, and no considerably larger clone is one nucleotide away. CDR1 and CDR2, looked up from the germline V gene, are SQVTM and ANQGSEA. Inclusive of the bounding cysteine and phenylalanine, the CDR3 is 11 residues long. CDR3 DNA is the only sequence kept; it has 33 bases, read in frame from the first base. Libraries came from the immunoSEQ multiplex PCR assay. For the multiplex PCR, a mixture combining 60 forward primers for TCR Vbeta segments and 13 reverse primers for TCR Jbeta segments was used. A multiplex PCR assay on genomic DNA amplified the CDR3 region of rearranged TCR beta genes. The amplified TCR beta libraries were sequenced on the Illumina HiSeq System as 87-base-pair reads. As for how the authors treated the data: Across the 670 or so repertoires, a later analysis counted some 81 million unique TCR beta chains, some 11 million of which were shared by at least two donors. A nearest-neighbor algorithm error-corrected the raw reads and collapsed the reads into unique sequences, merging closely related sequences to remove PCR and sequencing errors. To assign V, D and J gene segments, CDR3 sequences were aligned to IMGT reference sequences. For a sequence to be retained, at least a six-nucleotide match to both a V gene segment and a J gene segment was required. Rearrangements were called productive when the CDR3 lacked stop codons and stayed in frame with V and J; all others were non-productive. Following IMGT convention, CDR3 was defined as the stretch from the second conserved V-encoded cysteine to the conserved J-encoded phenylalanine. The earlier analysis of 500 to 650 of the donors excluded any sequence lacking an unambiguous match to a single V gene segment. In an earlier analysis of some 590 of the donors, V segments were called functional above 56.7% productive rearrangements and were called segregating when the between-donor standard deviation exceeded 5%. A statistical classification framework was developed to diagnose cytomegalovirus status using the catalog of TCR beta chain sequences. A later analysis assigned V and J genes by comparing TCR nucleotide sequences with IMGT/GENE-DB human TR gene sequences. A later analysis assigned CDR3 sequences and most-parsimonious VDJ recombination scenarios with the TCRdist pipeline. In a later analysis, every TCR beta chain was defined by the combination of its CDR3 amino acid sequence and its V-gene family, and reads without a unique V-gene family were dropped. A later analysis removed 600 or so highly shared, low-generation-probability nucleotide sequences to deal with suspected cross-contamination and a sequencing artifact. A later analysis calculated a clonal expansion index for each public chain from normalized within-repertoire ranks of inferred template counts. Generation probabilities in a later analysis came from a VDJ recombination model fitted to out-of-frame rearrangements, and those results were checked against IGoR. Hypergeometric tests were used in a later analysis to score TCR-TCR, TCR-HLA and TCR-CMV co-occurrence, with a repertoire-size bias correction applied to the TCR pairs. In a later analysis, false discovery rates were estimated by permuting HLA or CMV assignments 20 times. A later analysis grouped co-occurring TCRs with DBSCAN, adding TCRdist sequence similarity when clustering within HLA-allele-positive subsets. Repertoires with fewer than 30,000 or more than 120,000 public chains were left out of co-occurrence clustering, as were about 5 repertoires with anomalous nucleotide sharing. TCRdb took over this immuneACCESS table, retaining in-frame rearrangements with V and J assigned. Such tables are incomplete; in checked studies, under half of the missing clones stem from an unresolved V gene, and the remainder is unexplained. The D gene and trimming were derived from the DNA, and the V and J assignments and clone size from that table. In all, the sample holds about 160,000 clones, and under 75% of those were seen once. The ten largest clones represent about 7.1% of the sample.

The sample comes from a study of cytomegalovirus exposure and HLA in healthy donors (dated by TCRdb to 2015 to 2018). As for the study more broadly: According to an earlier analysis of a few hundred of the donors, about 170 million T cells yielded 117 million unique TCR beta sequences and 276 Gb of sequence data. The genetic ancestry cluster associated with self-reported Caucasian donors included 65% to 90% of the 398 genotyped donors. Every repertoire in the discovery cohort had been generated on one and the same sequencing platform. Among over 350 genotyped donors of the cohort, an average of approximately 250,000 unique TCR beta nucleotide sequences were sequenced per donor, around 18% of them non-productive. Typing coverage differed by locus: A, B, C, DRB1 and DQB1 were typed in about 629-640 donors, DQA1 in about 550, DPA1 in around 610, and DPB1 in just under 480. The study aimed to test whether cataloging public T cell receptors could reveal signatures of past pathogen exposure. An earlier analysis of around 640 of the donors used high-throughput TCR beta sequencing to judge whether each TCR beta V gene segment behaved as functional or pseudogenic. Rather than drawing on any new phenotypic data, the later analysis identified candidate immune exposures from TCR beta sequences and the way those sequences occurred across donors. In a later analysis, previously published TCR beta repertoires from 666 donors were re-analyzed and high-resolution HLA genotyping was added so that TCR occurrence patterns could be studied. In a later genetic analysis, genome-wide SNP genotypes for about three fifths of the roughly 670 donors were used, and that subset was treated as a discovery cohort. The study profiled the T cell repertoires of about 720 subjects by immunosequencing and related them to cytomegalovirus serostatus. Alongside the repertoire data, information on donor age, sex, ethnicity and CMV serostatus was compiled. An early release covering 550 to 650 HLA-typed donors comprised approximately 290 gigabases of sequencing data and some 79 million unique TCR sequences. HLA typing covered class I and class II loci at four-digit resolution. In addition to the first cohort of 666 subjects, a separate validation cohort of approximately 130 different subjects was used. Because of strong linkage in the cohort, five DR-DQ haplotypes were treated as single units for association and clustering. High-throughput TCR immunosequencing, statistical association of individual TCRs with disease status, and machine learning were combined to predict cytomegalovirus infection status.

Results the study describes overall, beyond this receptor: The sequencing pipeline was judged likely to have produced a cluster of highly shared sequence variants as a technical artifact. In this cohort, only TCR beta chains were sequenced, and detectable features were limited by the absence of alpha or paired-chain data. Most TCR sequences were seen in very few donors, while some public TCRs were found in many individuals. At a false discovery rate of 0.05, a later analysis linked 16,951 TCR beta sequences to specific HLA alleles. A later analysis found that TCR association rates varied across HLA loci, with DRB1 alleles showing the most associated TCRs and HLA-C alleles the fewest. In a later genetic analysis, fewer N-insertions in productive TCRs were reported among donors in an Asian-associated ancestry cluster than the roughly 640-donor mean. An earlier analysis of approximately 530 of the donors showed that most TCR beta V segments appeared in productive rearrangements either about 87% or about 30% of the time, which broadly matched IMGT annotations. Linkage disequilibrium might explain the correlated functional status among segregating V segments, but an unknown experimental factor could not be excluded. The 87-base-pair reads could not distinguish some IMGT-functional V segments, including TRBV6-2 and TRBV6-3, so those segments were excluded. Because HLA typing was unavailable for some donors at each locus, only the typed subset was used in association tests. A later analysis found that most CMV-associated TCR beta chains appeared HLA-restricted, with HLA associations seemingly driven largely by CMV exposure. Compared with equally common non-associated chains, HLA-associated TCR beta chains in a later analysis were more clonally expanded and had lower generation probabilities. It was suggested by the authors that the approach could potentially be generalized to other disease states and immunological phenotypes. Cytomegalovirus status was reported to be diagnosed by the classifier with high specificity and sensitivity in both the original and validation cohorts. CMV serostatus was the only immune exposure information available for the cohort. A further reported finding was that TCR beta sequences accurately predicted the HLA-A and HLA-B alleles for most subjects in the first cohort. The earlier analysis of about 600 of the donors excluded about 16 rarely observed V segments, including chromosome 9 orphons, because counts were too low. A later genetic analysis associated a missense DCLRE1C variant with V-gene and J-gene trimming of TCR beta chains, and an independent cohort replicated the association. In a later analysis, several top co-occurrence clusters were reported to appear linked to parvovirus B19, influenza, CMV and Epstein-Barr virus. In vitro tests confirmed that three of the cytomegalovirus-associated TCR beta chains recognize cytomegalovirus antigens. When HLA alleles, especially DR and DQ, strongly co-occurred, TCR associations were difficult to assign to individual alleles. Roughly uniform sequencing depth across donors was assumed in presence/absence analyses, although this assumption may not hold. A total of roughly 160 TCR beta chains were listed by the study as associated with cytomegalovirus.

The cohort was made up of under 800 healthy bone marrow donors. At the time of sampling, all cohort members were nominally healthy, though unrecorded immune exposures were likely present. The donor tested CMV seropositive and was one of the 289 seropositive cohort members. A peripheral blood sample was collected from each donor, and TCR beta sequencing was performed on peripheral blood mononuclear cells. Genomic DNA was extracted from the blood cell samples with the Qiagen DNeasy Blood Extraction Kit. Rearrangement joined TRBV29-1 to TRBJ2-5, and the D gene may be TRBD2, 5 bases matching. The last part of the DNA fits TRBJ2-7 better; the J call may be wrong. This TCR derives from a woman aged 60-75 years in good health and CMV-seropositive. The sequenced material came from PBMCs. CDR3 reads: CSVDEGNEQYF. The DNA sequence is TGCAGCGTTGATGAGGGAAACGAGCAGTACTTC.